The text below deals with one T cell receptor beta chain. In the original processing: Researchers report that nucleated cell counts were estimated from reference gene primer amplification. TCRdb's table, derived via immunoSEQ multiplex PCR, lists solely in-frame clones and lacks some. That table supplies the V and J calls and clone size; D and trimming were determined from the DNA. Of tens of thousands of clones in the sample, roughly 85% were seen once. This specimen belongs to a study of blood T cell repertoires in COVID-19. At the level of the study: COVID-19 samples collected from the United States, Italy and Spain covered acute and convalescent phases. From T cells, B-cell-depleted T cells, or PBMCs came the material, which was cDNA or gDNA.

The CDR3 spans 16 residues. Trimming pared 0 bases from V and 13 bases from J, leaving 19 bases between. Germline V gene data show CDR1 as LGHNA and CDR2 as YSLEER. The chain joins TRBV4-3 to TRBJ1-6, with a possible D match to TRBD1 (6 bases). Material for sequencing was peripheral blood. The receptor comes from a man aged 55 to 70 with active or convalescent COVID-19. This CDR3 reads CASSQEVGQTVNPLHF. CDR3 nucleotide sequence: TGCGCCAGCAGCCAAGAGGTTGGACAGACAGTTAATCCCCTCCACTTT.